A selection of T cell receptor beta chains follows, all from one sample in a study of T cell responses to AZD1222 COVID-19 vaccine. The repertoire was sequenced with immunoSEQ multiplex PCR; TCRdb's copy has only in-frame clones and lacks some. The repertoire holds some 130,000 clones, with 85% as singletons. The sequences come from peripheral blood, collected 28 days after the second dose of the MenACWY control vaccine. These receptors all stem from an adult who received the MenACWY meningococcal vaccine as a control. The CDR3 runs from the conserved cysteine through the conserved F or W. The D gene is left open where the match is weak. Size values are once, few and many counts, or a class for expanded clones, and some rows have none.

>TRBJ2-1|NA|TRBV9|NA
CASSVAGPPYNEQFF
TGTGCCAGCAGCGTTGCGGGTCCTCCCTACAATGAGCAGTTCTTC
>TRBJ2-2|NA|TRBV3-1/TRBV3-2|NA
CASSQPPTGELFF
TGTGCCAGCAGCCAACCGCCTACCGGGGAGCTGTTTTTT
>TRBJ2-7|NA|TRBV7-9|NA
CASSLGSTSSYF
TGTGCCAGCAGCTTAGGGTCGACTAGTTCGTACTTC
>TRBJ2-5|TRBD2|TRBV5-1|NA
CASSAGGVQETQYF
TGCGCCAGCAGCGCCGGGGGGGTTCAAGAGACCCAGTACTTC
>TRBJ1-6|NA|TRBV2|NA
CASRRGRDASLHF
TGTGCCAGCAGGAGGGGACGGGATGCGTCCCTCCACTTT
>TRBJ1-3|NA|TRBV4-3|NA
CASSQGTAGTIYF
TGCGCCAGCAGCCAAGGGACAGCCGGCACCATATATTTT
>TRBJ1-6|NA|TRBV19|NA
CASSRKGHGSSYNSPLHF
TGTGCCAGTAGTAGAAAGGGACACGGGAGCTCCTATAATTCACCCCTCCACTTT
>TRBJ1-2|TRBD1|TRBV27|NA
CASRWGQGYGYTF
TGTGCCAGCAGGTGGGGACAGGGGTATGGCTACACCTTC
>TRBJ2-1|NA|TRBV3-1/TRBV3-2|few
CASSSRGGASYNEQFF
TGTGCCAGCAGCTCCAGAGGAGGGGCCAGTTACAATGAGCAGTTCTTC
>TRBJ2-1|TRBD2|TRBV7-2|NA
CASSPRLAGAGGEQFF
TGTGCCAGCAGCCCCCGACTAGCGGGAGCGGGAGGTGAGCAGTTCTTC
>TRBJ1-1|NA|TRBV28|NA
CASSPHPEVMNTEAFF
TGTGCCAGCAGTCCCCACCCGGAGGTGATGAACACTGAAGCTTTCTTT
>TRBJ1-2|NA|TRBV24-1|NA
CATSDSRGRSYGYTF
TGTGCCACCAGTGATTCCCGGGGGAGGAGCTATGGCTACACCTTC
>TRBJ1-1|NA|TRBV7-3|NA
CASSLIPVRNTEAFF
TGTGCCAGCAGCTTAATCCCCGTTAGGAACACTGAAGCTTTCTTT
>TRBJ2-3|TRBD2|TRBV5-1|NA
CASSLKQTSGGRTDTQYF
TGCGCCAGCAGCCTAAAGCAGACTAGCGGGGGTCGCACAGATACGCAGTATTTT
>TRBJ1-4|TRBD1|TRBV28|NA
CASSAPTGGNEKLFF
TGTGCCAGCAGTGCCCCTACAGGGGGTAATGAAAAACTGTTTTTT
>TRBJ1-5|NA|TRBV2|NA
CASSWDTQGPQHF
TGTGCCAGCAGTTGGGACACCCAAGGGCCCCAGCATTTT
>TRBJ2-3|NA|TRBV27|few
CASRAWPSGDTQYF
TGTGCCAGTCGGGCGTGGCCTTCCGGAGATACGCAGTATTTT
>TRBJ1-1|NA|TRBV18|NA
CASSSYSENTEAFF
TGTGCCAGCTCATCCTACTCGGAGAACACTGAAGCTTTCTTT
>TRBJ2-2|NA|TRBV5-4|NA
CASSLGQRDTGELFF
TGTGCCAGCAGCTTGGGGCAGAGGGACACCGGGGAGCTGTTTTTT
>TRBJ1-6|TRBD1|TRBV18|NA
CASSPTGGVSYNSPLHF
TGTGCCAGCTCCCCAACAGGGGGTGTATCCTATAATTCACCCCTCCACTTT
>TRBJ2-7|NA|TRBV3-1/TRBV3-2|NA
CASSPSVDYEQYF
TGTGCCAGCAGCCCCTCGGTGGACTACGAGCAGTACTTC
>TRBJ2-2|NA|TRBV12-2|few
CASRFIGTSGTNTGELFF
TGTGCAAGTCGCTTTATCGGGACTAGCGGGACGAACACCGGGGAGCTGTTTTTT
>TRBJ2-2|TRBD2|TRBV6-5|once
CASSFAGVSAGELFF
TGTGCCAGCAGTTTTGCGGGAGTCAGCGCCGGGGAGCTGTTTTTT
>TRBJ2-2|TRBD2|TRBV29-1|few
CSVAPAGSGPGELFF
TGCAGCGTTGCCCCGGCGGGTAGCGGGCCCGGGGAGCTGTTTTTT
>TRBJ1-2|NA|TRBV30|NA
CAWSGTANYGYTF
TGTGCCTGGAGTGGGACGGCCAACTATGGCTACACCTTC
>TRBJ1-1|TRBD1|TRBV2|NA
CASSFDRANTEAFF
TGTGCCAGCAGCTTCGACAGGGCTAACACTGAAGCTTTCTTT
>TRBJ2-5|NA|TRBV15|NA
CATSNLGVSETQYF
TGTGCCACCAGCAACCTCGGGGTTTCGGAGACCCAGTACTTC
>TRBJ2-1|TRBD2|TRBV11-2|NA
CASSLDRMASGGNEQFF
TGTGCCAGCAGCTTAGATCGTATGGCTAGCGGGGGAAATGAGCAGTTCTTC
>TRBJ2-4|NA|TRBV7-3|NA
CASSLGAKNIQYF
TGTGCCAGCAGCTTGGGGGCCAAAAACATTCAGTACTTC
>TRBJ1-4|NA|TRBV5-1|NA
CASREGATNEKLFF
TGCGCCAGCAGGGAGGGGGCAACTAATGAAAAACTGTTTTTT
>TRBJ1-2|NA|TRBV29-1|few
CSVELAEPSYGYTF
TGCAGCGTTGAACTGGCAGAACCCTCCTATGGCTACACCTTC
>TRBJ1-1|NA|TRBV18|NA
CASSPLPDALNTEAFF
TGTGCCAGCTCACCCCTACCTGACGCCTTGAACACTGAAGCTTTCTTT
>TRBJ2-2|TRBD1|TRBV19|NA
CASSIGQGAGELFF
TGTGCCAGTAGTATAGGGCAGGGGGCCGGGGAGCTGTTTTTT
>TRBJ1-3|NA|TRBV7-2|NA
CASTLGSASGNTIYF
TGTGCCAGCACCCTAGGGTCCGCCTCTGGAAACACCATATATTTT
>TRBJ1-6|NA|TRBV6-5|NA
CASSIEQGWNSPLHF
TGTGCCAGCAGCATAGAACAGGGCTGGAATTCACCCCTCCACTTT
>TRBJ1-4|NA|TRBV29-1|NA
CSVLAITNEKLFF
TGCAGCGTTCTGGCAATAACTAATGAAAAACTGTTTTTT
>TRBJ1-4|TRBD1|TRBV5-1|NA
CASSFLGTGEEKLFF
TGCGCCAGCAGCTTCCTAGGGACAGGGGAAGAAAAACTGTTTTTT
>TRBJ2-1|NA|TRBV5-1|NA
CASSLDVGGSNNEQFF
TGCGCCAGCAGCTTGGATGTCGGGGGCTCCAACAATGAGCAGTTCTTC
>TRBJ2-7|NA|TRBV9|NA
CASSVDIDSYEQYF
TGTGCCAGCAGCGTAGACATAGACTCCTACGAGCAGTACTTC
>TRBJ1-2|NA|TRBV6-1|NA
CASSLPGEYGYTF
TGTGCCAGCAGCCTCCCCGGGGAATACGGCTACACCTTC
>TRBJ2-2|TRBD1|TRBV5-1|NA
CASSKDRGRGTGELFF
TGCGCCAGCAGCAAAGACAGGGGGCGAGGGACCGGGGAGCTGTTTTTT
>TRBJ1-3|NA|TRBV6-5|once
CASRPDTSGNTIYF
TGTGCCAGCAGGCCGGACACCTCTGGAAACACCATATATTTT
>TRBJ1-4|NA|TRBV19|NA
CASSDLSGSNEKLFF
TGTGCCAGTAGTGACCTAAGTGGATCTAATGAAAAACTGTTTTTT
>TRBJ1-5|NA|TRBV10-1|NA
CASSELAYQPQHF
TGCGCCAGCAGTGAGTTAGCTTATCAGCCCCAGCATTTT
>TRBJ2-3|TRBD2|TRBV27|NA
CASSPAGGTDTQYF
TGTGCCAGCAGTCCAGCGGGAGGGACAGATACGCAGTATTTT
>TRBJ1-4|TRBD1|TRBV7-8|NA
CASSRYRGTTTNEKLFF
TGTGCCAGCAGCCGTTACAGGGGGACTACAACTAATGAAAAACTGTTTTTT
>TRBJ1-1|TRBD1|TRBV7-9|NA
CASSLGSGGRRVF
TGTGCCAGCAGCTTAGGCTCAGGGGGGCGGAGGGTCTTT
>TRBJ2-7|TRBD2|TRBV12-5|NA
CASGDRTSGRGEQYF
TGTGCTAGTGGCGACAGGACTAGCGGGAGAGGTGAGCAGTACTTC
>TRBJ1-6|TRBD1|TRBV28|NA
CASSPWTGDSPLHF
TGTGCCAGCAGTCCTTGGACAGGGGATTCACCCCTCCACTTT
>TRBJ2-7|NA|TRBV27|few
CASSLGGGLNQREQYF
TGTGCCAGCAGTTTAGGAGGCGGCCTAAATCAACGGGAGCAGTACTTC
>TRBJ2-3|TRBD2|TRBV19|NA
CASSEGTSGRVDTQYF
TGTGCCAGTAGTGAGGGGACTAGCGGGAGAGTGGATACGCAGTATTTT
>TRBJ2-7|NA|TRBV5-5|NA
CASSRDFYEQYF
TGTGCCAGCAGTCGGGACTTCTACGAGCAGTACTTC
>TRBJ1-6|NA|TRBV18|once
CASSPEINSPLHF
TGTGCCAGCTCACCAGAGATCAATTCACCCCTCCACTTT
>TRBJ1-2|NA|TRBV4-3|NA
CASSQEIGRSLYGYTF
TGCGCCAGCAGCCAAGAGATAGGGCGGAGTCTCTATGGCTACACCTTC
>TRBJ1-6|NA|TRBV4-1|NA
CASSSTGNNSPLHF
TGCGCCAGCAGCTCCACAGGGAATAATTCACCCCTCCACTTT